One sample yielded the 5 T cell receptor beta chains listed below, sequenced in a study of blood T cell repertoires in COVID-19. Method: immunoSEQ multiplex PCR; TCRdb's copy keeps in-frame clones and lacks some. The sample lists about 280,000 clones; 80% to 90% were seen once. The sample consisted of peripheral blood. These receptors all come from a woman aged 45-59 years who had recovered from COVID-19.

The V gene is TRBV27, the J gene TRBJ2-3; D is perhaps TRBD1 (6 bases). Germline CDR1 and CDR2: MNHEY and SMNVEV (reference sequence). CDR3 length: 15 residues. Trimming took off 6 bases at V and 2 bases at J, with 15 bases between the two ends. CDR3: CASRPTWGHTDTQYF. As DNA, the CDR3 is TGTGCCAGCAGGCCAACATGGGGACACACAGATACGCAGTATTTT.

The CDR3 protein is CATSRERAEGGGYTF. DNA for the CDR3: TGTGCCACCAGCAGAGAACGGGCCGAGGGTGGCGGCTACACCTTC. J is TRBJ1-2 and V is TRBV15, with D hard to call. This CDR3 spans 15 amino acids. The germline V and J ends were trimmed by 0 bases and 8 bases, with 16 bases remaining between them. Germline-derived CDR1 and CDR2 are LNHNV and YYDKDF (reference sequence).

The V and J genes are TRBV7-8 and TRBJ2-4, with unresolved D. V lost 1 base to trimming and J lost 7 bases, with 11 bases between them. Looked up from germline, CDR1 is SGHVS and CDR2 is FQNEAQ. CDR3 length equals 14 residues. This chain's CDR3 is CASSLGPNGNIQYF. Written as DNA, the CDR3 is TGTGCCAGCAGCTTAGGTCCCAACGGGAACATTCAGTACTTC.

The chain is built from TRBV11-3 and TRBJ2-5; D is unresolved. V was pared by 2 bases and J by 2 bases, with 6 bases between. The CDR3 runs to 13 residues. Germline V CDR1 and CDR2: SGHNT, YENEEA. The DNA for the CDR3 is TGTGCCAGCAGCTTAAACAGTCAAGAGACCCAGTACTTC. Its protein product is CASSLNSQETQYF. Full variable domain (remainder filled in from reference TRBV11-3 and TRBJ2-5): EAGVVQSPRYKIIEKKQPVAFWCNPISGHNTLYWYLQNLGQGPELLIRYENEEAVDDSQLPKDRFSAERLKGVDSTLKIQPAELGDSAVYLCASSLNSQETQYFGPGTRLLVL.

V usage is TRBV11-3 and J usage is TRBJ2-5; tentative D call: TRBD1 (7 bases). CDR3 length: 13 residues. The V gene lost 4 bases and the J gene lost 4 bases, with 10 bases spanning the gap. Germline CDR1 is SGHNT and CDR2 is YENEEA. CDR3 sequence (DNA): TGTGCCAGCAGCTCGCAGGGGGGAGAGACCCAGTACTTC. The encoded protein is CASSSQGGETQYF.